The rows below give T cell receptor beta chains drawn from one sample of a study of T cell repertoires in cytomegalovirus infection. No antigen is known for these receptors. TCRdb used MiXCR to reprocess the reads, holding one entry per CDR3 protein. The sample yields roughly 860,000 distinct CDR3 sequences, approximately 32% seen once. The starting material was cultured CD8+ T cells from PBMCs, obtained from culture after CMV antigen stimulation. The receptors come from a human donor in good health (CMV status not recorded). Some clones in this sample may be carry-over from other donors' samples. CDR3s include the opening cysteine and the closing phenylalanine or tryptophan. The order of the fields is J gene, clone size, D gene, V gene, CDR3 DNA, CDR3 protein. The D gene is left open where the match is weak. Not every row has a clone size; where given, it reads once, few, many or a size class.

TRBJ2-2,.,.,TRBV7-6,TGTGCCAGCAGCTTTGGAGCGACGAACACCGGGGAGCTGTTTTTT,CASSFGATNTGELFF
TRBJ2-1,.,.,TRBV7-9,TGTGCCAGCAACTACCAAGACAGAGGGCAGTTCTTC,CASNYQDRGQFF
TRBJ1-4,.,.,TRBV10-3,TGTGCCATCAGTGAGAATGAAAAACTGTTTTTT,CAISENEKLFF
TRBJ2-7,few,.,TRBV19,TGTGCCAGTAGTAATATGGAGGGATTAAGAGACGACGAGCAGTACTTC,CASSNMEGLRDDEQYF
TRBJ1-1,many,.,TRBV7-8,TGTGCCAGCAGCTTACCCCCTCACAGGGTTTCGCACACTGAAGCTTTCTTT,CASSLPPHRVSHTEAFF
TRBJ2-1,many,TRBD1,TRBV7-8,TGTGCCAGCAGCGCCTGGACAGGGGTCGCCTACAATGAGCAGTTCTTC,CASSAWTGVAYNEQFF
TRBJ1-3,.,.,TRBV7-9,TGTGCCAGCAGCCCGCGAGGCACCATATATTTT,CASSPRGTIYF
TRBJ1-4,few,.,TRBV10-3,TGTGCCATCAGTGAGCGGACAGCGAATGAAAAACTGTTTTTT,CAISERTANEKLFF
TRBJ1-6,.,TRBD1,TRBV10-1,TGCGCCAGCAGTGAGTCGGGGGACAGGGTTGCACCCCTCCACTTT,CASSESGDRVAPLHF
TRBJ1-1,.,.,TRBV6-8,TGTGCCAACAGTTGGCAGATGAACACTGAAGCTTTCTTT,CANSWQMNTEAFF
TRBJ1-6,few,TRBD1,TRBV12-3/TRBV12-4,TGTGCCAGCAGACTCGACAGGGTTGTTTCACCCCTCCACTTT,CASRLDRVVSPLHF
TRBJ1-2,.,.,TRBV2,TGTGCCGGAGAAGGGGTGGGCTATGGCTACACCTTC,CAGEGVGYGYTF
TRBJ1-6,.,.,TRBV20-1,TGCAGTGCTAGAGATCGTCAGGGTTTTAGAATCCTCCACTTT,CSARDRQGFRILHF
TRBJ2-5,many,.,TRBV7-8,TGTGCCAGCAGCTTAGGTGGGACACGAGGACAAGAGACCCAGTACTTC,CASSLGGTRGQETQYF
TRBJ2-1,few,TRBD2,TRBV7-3,TGTGCCAGCAGCCCTGGACGACGGGGGGGCCAAAACAATGAGCAGTTCTTC,CASSPGRRGGQNNEQFF
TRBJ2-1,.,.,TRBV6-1,TGTGCCAGCAGTGAAAGACCGAGGGCCAGCTCCTACAATGAGCAGTTCTTC,CASSERPRASSYNEQFF
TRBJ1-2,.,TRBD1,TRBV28,TGTGCCAGCAGTTCAAGGGGACAGGGTAATGGCTACACCTTC,CASSSRGQGNGYTF
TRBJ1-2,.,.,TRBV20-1,TGCAGTGCTCCCCTTCCACACAACTATGGCTACACCTTC,CSAPLPHNYGYTF
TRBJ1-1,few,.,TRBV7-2,TGTGCCAGCAGACCGGGACGGAACACTGAAGCTTTCTTT,CASRPGRNTEAFF
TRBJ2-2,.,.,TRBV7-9,TGTACCAGCAGCTTAGGGTGGTCAGTAGACACCGGGGAGCTGTTTTTT,CTSSLGWSVDTGELFF
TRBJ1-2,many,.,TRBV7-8,TGTGCCAGCAGCTTAGCGTTGGACGATAACTATGGCTACACCTTC,CASSLALDDNYGYTF
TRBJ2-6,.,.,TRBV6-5,TGTGCCAGCAGCCCGGACAGAAGCTCTGGGGCCAACGTCCTGACTTTC,CASSPDRSSGANVLTF
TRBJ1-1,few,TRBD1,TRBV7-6,TGTGCCAGCAGCGCAGACAGGGGGTTGAACACTGAAGCTTTCTTT,CASSADRGLNTEAFF
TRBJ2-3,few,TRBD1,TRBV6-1,TGTGCCAGCAGTACCTGGACAGGGGACACAGATACGCAGTATTTT,CASSTWTGDTDTQYF
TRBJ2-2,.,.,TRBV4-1,TGCGCCAGCAGAATGGTTGTCAGTAGCACCGGGGAGCTGTTTTTT,CASRMVVSSTGELFF
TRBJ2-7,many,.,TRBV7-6,TGTGCCAGCAGCTTAGGTCTCCGGGGTAGCTCCTACGAGCAGTACTTC,CASSLGLRGSSYEQYF
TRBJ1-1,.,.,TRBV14,TGTGCCAGCAGCCAAGTCCGGACAGTTATGAACACTGAAGCTTTCTTT,CASSQVRTVMNTEAFF
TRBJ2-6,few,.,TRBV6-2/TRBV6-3,TGTGCCAGCAGTTACACCTACCCAGAGTCTGGGGCCAACGTCCTGACTTTC,CASSYTYPESGANVLTF
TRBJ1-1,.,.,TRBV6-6,TGTGCCAGCAGTTACACCAACAGGGACACTGAAGCTTTCTTT,CASSYTNRDTEAFF
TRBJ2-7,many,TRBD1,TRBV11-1,TGTGCCAGCAGCTGGGAAGGACAGGGGTTCTCCTACGAGCAGTACTTC,CASSWEGQGFSYEQYF
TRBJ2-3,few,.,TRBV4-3,TGCGCCAGCAGCCTTTTCGTCGGCGAGACTAGCACAGATACGCAGTATTTT,CASSLFVGETSTDTQYF
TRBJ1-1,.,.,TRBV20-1,TGCAGTGCTAGGGGCAGGGGCAGGAGTGAAGCTTTCTTT,CSARGRGRSEAFF
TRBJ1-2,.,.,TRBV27,TGTGCCAGCAGTCTCGGATGGGGCTATGGCTACACCTTC,CASSLGWGYGYTF
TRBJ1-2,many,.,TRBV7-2,TGTGCCAGCAGCTTAGGGGTACGGCAGAAACTAAATGGCTACACCTTC,CASSLGVRQKLNGYTF
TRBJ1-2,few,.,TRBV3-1,TGTGCCAGCAGCCAGGGTACAGGGTCCTATGGCTACACCTTC,CASSQGTGSYGYTF
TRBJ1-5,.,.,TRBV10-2,TGCGCCAGCAGCCCTACTAGGACTGGACGGCCCCAGCATTTT,CASSPTRTGRPQHF
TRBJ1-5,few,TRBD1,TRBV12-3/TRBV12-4,TGTGCCAGCAGCCCCGTTATATTCAATCAGCGACAGGGATATAGCAATCAGCCCCAGCATTTT,CASSPVIFNQRQGYSNQPQHF
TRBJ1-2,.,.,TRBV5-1,TGCGCCAGCAGCTTGGCCCCGGGAGAACACCAAGGAGGTGGCTACACCTTC,CASSLAPGEHQGGGYTF
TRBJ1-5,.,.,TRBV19,TGTGCCAGTAGTATTTCACCTTATAGCAATCAGCCCCAGCATTTT,CASSISPYSNQPQHF
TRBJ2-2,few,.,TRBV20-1,TGCAGTGCTAGACACGAGGTTCCCGGGGAGCTGTTTTTT,CSARHEVPGELFF
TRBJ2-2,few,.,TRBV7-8,TGTGCCAGCAGTTTGGAGGGATGGCTCGTAGCCGGGGAGCTGTTTTTT,CASSLEGWLVAGELFF
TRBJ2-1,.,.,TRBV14,TGTGCCAGCAGCCAAGACCCCCTACAGGGAAGCTCCTACAATGAGCAGTTCTTC,CASSQDPLQGSSYNEQFF
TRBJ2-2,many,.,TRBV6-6,TGTGCCAGCAGGTCTTTATCCGGGACACGGAACACCGGGGAGCTGTTTTTT,CASRSLSGTRNTGELFF
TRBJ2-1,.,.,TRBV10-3,TGTGCCATTTCGACAGAGCCATACAATGAGCAGTTCTTC,CAISTEPYNEQFF
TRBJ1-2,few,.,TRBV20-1,TGCAGTGCCCCACGTGTGGACTATGGCTACACCTTC,CSAPRVDYGYTF
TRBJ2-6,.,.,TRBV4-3,TGCGCCAGCAGCCAAGATCTAAGAGGGGGCGGGGCCAACGTCCTAACTTTC,CASSQDLRGGGANVLTF
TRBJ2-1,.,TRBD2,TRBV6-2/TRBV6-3,TGTGCCAGCAGTTACTCGACGGGGCTAGCGGGGACCACTAGCTCCTACAATGAGCAGTTCTTC,CASSYSTGLAGTTSSYNEQFF
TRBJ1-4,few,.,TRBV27,TGTGCCAGCAGTTTTCTCCGGGACATCCATGAAAAACTGTTTTTT,CASSFLRDIHEKLFF
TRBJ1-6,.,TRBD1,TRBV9,TGTGCCAGCACCGTACAGGGGGCCACCTATAATTCACCCCTCCACTTT,CASTVQGATYNSPLHF
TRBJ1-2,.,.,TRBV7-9,TGTGCCAGCAGCTTAGAGCCGGGGACTGCTAACTATGGCTACACCTTC,CASSLEPGTANYGYTF
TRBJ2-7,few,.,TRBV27,TGTGCCAGCAGTAACCTGGGGGGCGAGTACGAGCAGTACTTC,CASSNLGGEYEQYF